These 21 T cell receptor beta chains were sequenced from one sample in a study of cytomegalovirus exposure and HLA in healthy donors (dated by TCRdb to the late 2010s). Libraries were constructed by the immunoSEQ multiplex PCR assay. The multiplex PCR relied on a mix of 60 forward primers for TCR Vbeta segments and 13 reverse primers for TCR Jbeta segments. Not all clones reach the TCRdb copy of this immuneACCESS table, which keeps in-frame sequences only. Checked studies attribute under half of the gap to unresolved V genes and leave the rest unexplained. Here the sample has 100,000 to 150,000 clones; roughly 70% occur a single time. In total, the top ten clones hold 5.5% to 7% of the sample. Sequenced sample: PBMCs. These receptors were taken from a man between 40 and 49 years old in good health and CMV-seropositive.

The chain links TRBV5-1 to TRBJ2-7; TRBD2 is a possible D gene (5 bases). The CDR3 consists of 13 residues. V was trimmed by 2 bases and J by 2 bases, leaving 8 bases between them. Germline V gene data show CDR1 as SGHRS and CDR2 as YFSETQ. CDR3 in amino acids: CASSFGNTYEQYF. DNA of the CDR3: TGCGCCAGCAGCTTCGGGAACACCTACGAGCAGTACTTC.

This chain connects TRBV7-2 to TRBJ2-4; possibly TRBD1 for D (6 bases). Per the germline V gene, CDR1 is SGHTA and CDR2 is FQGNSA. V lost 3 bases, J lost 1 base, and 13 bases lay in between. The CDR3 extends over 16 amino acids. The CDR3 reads CASSLTGAPAKNIQYF. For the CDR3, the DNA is TGTGCCAGCAGCTTGACAGGAGCACCGGCCAAAAACATTCAGTACTTC.

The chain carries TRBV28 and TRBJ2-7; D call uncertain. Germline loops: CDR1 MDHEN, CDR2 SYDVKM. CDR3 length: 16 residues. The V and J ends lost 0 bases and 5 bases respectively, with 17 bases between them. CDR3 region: CASSLWRSLGGNEQYF. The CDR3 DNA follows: TGTGCCAGCAGTTTATGGCGGAGCCTGGGTGGAAACGAGCAGTACTTC.

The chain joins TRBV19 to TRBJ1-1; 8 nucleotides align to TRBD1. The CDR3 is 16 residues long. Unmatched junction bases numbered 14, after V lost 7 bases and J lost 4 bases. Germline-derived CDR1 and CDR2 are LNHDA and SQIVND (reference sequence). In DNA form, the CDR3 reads TGTGCCAGTATCACTATCAAGCGGACAGGGCGCACTGAAGCTTTCTTT. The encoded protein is CASITIKRTGRTEAFF.

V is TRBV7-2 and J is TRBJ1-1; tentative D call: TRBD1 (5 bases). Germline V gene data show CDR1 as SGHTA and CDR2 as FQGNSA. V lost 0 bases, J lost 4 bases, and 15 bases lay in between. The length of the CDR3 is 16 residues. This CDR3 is CASSLAWEGPRTEAFF. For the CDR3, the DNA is TGTGCCAGCAGCTTAGCGTGGGAGGGGCCGCGCACTGAAGCTTTCTTT.

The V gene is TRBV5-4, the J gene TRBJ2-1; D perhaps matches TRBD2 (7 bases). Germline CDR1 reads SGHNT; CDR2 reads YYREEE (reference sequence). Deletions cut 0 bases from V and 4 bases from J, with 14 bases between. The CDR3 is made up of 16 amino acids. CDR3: CASSLEGGGTYNEQFF. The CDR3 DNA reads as TGTGCCAGCAGCTTGGAGGGGGGAGGGACTTACAATGAGCAGTTCTTC.

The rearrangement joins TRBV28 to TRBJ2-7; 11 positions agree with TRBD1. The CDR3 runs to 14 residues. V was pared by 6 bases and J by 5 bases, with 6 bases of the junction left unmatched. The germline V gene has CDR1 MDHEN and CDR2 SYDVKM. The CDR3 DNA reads TGTGCCAGCAGCCGGACAGGGGGCTACAACGAGCAGTACTTC. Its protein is CASSRTGGYNEQYF.

The CDR3 here is CASSTTRAGYNEQFF. For the CDR3, the DNA is TGTGCCAGCAGCACGACAAGGGCAGGGTACAATGAGCAGTTCTTC. The gene calls are TRBV7-9 and TRBJ2-1; tentatively, D is TRBD1 (5 bases). This CDR3 has 15 residues. Trimming pared 5 bases from V and 4 bases from J, leaving 15 bases between. In germline, CDR1 is SEHNR, CDR2 FQNEAQ (reference sequence).

The CDR3 loop reads CASSRLGADEKLFF. In DNA, the CDR3 is TGCGCCAGCAGTCGGCTAGGGGCAGATGAAAAACTGTTTTTT. The chain has TRBV5-1 and TRBJ1-4; D possibly corresponds to TRBD1 (5 bases). This CDR3 contains 14 residues. CDR1 is SGHRS, CDR2 YFSETQ, per germline. The germline V and J ends were trimmed by 5 bases and 6 bases, with 14 bases remaining between them.

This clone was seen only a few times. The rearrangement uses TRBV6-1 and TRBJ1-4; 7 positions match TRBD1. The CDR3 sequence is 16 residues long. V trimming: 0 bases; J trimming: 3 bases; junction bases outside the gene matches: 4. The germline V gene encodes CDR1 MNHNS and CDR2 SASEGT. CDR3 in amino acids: CASSEAPGGSNEKLFF. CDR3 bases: TGTGCCAGCAGTGAAGCCCCAGGGGGGTCTAATGAAAAACTGTTTTTT.

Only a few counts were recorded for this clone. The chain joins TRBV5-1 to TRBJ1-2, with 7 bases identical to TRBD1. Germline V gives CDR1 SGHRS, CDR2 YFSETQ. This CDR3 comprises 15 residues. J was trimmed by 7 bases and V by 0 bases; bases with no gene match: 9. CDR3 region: CASSLDRGRESGYTF. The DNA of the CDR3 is TGCGCCAGCAGCTTGGACAGGGGTCGTGAGAGTGGCTACACCTTC.

The CDR3 DNA follows: TGTGCCAGCAGTCCCGCGACAGGGGTGGTCACTGAAGCTTTCTTT. As protein: CASSPATGVVTEAFF. The chain couples TRBV27 to TRBJ1-1; 8 bases map to TRBD1. Germline CDR1 reads MNHEY; CDR2 reads SMNVEV (reference sequence). The trim removed 5 bases at V and 4 bases at J, leaving 9 bases unmatched. This CDR3 spans 15 amino acids.

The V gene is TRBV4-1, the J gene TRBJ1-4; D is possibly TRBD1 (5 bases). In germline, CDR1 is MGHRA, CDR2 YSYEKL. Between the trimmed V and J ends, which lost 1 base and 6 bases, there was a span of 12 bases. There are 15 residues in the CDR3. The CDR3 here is CASSQGTPIYEKLFF. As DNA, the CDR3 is TGCGCCAGCAGCCAAGGGACACCGATTTATGAAAAACTGTTTTTT.

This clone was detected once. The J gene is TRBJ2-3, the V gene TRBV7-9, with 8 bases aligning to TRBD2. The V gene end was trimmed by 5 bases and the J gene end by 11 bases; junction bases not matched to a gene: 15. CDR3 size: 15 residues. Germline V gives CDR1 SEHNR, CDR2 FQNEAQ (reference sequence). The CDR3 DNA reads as TGTGCCAGCAGCCCAGGCGAGCGGGGGACCTGCGGGCAGTATTTT. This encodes CASSPGERGTCGQYF.

CDR3 coding DNA: TGTGCCAGCAGCTTAGGAGCTGGCCAGGGGTTGACAGATACGCAGTATTTT. Residues: CASSLGAGQGLTDTQYF. The V and J genes are TRBV7-6 and TRBJ2-3, with a weak D call TRBD1 (6 bases). CDR1 is SGHVS, CDR2 FNYEAQ, per germline. There are 17 residues in the CDR3. The V end was cut by 1 base, the J end by 3 bases, with 17 bases between.

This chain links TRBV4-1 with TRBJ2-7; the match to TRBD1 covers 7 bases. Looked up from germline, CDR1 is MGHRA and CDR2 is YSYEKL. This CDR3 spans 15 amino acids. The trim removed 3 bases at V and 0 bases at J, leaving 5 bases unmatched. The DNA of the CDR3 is TGCGCCAGCAGCCATCCACAGGGGAACTCCTACGAGCAGTACTTC. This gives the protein CASSHPQGNSYEQYF.

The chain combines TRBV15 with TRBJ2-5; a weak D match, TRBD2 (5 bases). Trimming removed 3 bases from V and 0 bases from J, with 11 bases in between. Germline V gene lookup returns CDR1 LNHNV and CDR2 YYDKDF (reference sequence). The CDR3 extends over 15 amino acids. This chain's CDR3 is CATSRDRGNQETQYF. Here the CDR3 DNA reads TGTGCCACCAGCAGGGATCGGGGTAACCAAGAGACCCAGTACTTC.

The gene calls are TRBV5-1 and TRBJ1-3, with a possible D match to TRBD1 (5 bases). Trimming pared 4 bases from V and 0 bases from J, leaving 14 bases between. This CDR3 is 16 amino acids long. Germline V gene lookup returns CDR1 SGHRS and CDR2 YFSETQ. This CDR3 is CASSPSGGSSGNTIYF. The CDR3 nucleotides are TGCGCCAGCAGCCCATCGGGGGGAAGCTCTGGAAACACCATATATTTT.

The CDR3 here is CATFQSGETGELFF. The CDR3 nucleotides read TGTGCCACCTTTCAAAGTGGGGAGACCGGGGAGCTGTTTTTT. The J gene is TRBJ2-2, the V gene TRBV15; TRBD2 is a possible D gene (5 bases). V lost 8 bases and J 5 bases, leaving 15 bases between the germline ends. The germline gives CDR1 LNHNV, CDR2 YYDKDF (reference sequence). The CDR3 totals 14 residues. Full variable domain (outside the CDR3, taken from reference TRBV15 and TRBJ2-2): DAMVIQNPRYQVTQFGKPVTLSCSQTLNHNVMYWYQQKSSQAPKLLFHYYDKDFNNEADTPDNFQSRRPNTSFCFLDIRSPGLGDTAMYLCATFQSGETGELFFGEGSRLTVL.

The CDR3 nucleotides are TGCGCCAGCAGCCAAGGACTCGGCGAGCAGTACTTC. Encoded protein: CASSQGLGEQYF. V gene TRBV4-1 combines with J gene TRBJ2-7; D is undetermined. CDR3 size: 12 residues. Germline V gene data show CDR1 as MGHRA and CDR2 as YSYEKL. V shed 1 base and J shed 6 bases, with 7 bases lying between them.

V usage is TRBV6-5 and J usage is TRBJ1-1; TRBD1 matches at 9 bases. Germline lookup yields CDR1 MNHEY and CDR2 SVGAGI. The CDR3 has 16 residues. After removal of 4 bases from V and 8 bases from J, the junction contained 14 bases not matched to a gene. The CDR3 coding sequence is TGTGCCAGCAGTTCAACCCTGTGGGACAGGGTAGGAGAAGCTTTCTTT. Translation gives CASSSTLWDRVGEAFF.